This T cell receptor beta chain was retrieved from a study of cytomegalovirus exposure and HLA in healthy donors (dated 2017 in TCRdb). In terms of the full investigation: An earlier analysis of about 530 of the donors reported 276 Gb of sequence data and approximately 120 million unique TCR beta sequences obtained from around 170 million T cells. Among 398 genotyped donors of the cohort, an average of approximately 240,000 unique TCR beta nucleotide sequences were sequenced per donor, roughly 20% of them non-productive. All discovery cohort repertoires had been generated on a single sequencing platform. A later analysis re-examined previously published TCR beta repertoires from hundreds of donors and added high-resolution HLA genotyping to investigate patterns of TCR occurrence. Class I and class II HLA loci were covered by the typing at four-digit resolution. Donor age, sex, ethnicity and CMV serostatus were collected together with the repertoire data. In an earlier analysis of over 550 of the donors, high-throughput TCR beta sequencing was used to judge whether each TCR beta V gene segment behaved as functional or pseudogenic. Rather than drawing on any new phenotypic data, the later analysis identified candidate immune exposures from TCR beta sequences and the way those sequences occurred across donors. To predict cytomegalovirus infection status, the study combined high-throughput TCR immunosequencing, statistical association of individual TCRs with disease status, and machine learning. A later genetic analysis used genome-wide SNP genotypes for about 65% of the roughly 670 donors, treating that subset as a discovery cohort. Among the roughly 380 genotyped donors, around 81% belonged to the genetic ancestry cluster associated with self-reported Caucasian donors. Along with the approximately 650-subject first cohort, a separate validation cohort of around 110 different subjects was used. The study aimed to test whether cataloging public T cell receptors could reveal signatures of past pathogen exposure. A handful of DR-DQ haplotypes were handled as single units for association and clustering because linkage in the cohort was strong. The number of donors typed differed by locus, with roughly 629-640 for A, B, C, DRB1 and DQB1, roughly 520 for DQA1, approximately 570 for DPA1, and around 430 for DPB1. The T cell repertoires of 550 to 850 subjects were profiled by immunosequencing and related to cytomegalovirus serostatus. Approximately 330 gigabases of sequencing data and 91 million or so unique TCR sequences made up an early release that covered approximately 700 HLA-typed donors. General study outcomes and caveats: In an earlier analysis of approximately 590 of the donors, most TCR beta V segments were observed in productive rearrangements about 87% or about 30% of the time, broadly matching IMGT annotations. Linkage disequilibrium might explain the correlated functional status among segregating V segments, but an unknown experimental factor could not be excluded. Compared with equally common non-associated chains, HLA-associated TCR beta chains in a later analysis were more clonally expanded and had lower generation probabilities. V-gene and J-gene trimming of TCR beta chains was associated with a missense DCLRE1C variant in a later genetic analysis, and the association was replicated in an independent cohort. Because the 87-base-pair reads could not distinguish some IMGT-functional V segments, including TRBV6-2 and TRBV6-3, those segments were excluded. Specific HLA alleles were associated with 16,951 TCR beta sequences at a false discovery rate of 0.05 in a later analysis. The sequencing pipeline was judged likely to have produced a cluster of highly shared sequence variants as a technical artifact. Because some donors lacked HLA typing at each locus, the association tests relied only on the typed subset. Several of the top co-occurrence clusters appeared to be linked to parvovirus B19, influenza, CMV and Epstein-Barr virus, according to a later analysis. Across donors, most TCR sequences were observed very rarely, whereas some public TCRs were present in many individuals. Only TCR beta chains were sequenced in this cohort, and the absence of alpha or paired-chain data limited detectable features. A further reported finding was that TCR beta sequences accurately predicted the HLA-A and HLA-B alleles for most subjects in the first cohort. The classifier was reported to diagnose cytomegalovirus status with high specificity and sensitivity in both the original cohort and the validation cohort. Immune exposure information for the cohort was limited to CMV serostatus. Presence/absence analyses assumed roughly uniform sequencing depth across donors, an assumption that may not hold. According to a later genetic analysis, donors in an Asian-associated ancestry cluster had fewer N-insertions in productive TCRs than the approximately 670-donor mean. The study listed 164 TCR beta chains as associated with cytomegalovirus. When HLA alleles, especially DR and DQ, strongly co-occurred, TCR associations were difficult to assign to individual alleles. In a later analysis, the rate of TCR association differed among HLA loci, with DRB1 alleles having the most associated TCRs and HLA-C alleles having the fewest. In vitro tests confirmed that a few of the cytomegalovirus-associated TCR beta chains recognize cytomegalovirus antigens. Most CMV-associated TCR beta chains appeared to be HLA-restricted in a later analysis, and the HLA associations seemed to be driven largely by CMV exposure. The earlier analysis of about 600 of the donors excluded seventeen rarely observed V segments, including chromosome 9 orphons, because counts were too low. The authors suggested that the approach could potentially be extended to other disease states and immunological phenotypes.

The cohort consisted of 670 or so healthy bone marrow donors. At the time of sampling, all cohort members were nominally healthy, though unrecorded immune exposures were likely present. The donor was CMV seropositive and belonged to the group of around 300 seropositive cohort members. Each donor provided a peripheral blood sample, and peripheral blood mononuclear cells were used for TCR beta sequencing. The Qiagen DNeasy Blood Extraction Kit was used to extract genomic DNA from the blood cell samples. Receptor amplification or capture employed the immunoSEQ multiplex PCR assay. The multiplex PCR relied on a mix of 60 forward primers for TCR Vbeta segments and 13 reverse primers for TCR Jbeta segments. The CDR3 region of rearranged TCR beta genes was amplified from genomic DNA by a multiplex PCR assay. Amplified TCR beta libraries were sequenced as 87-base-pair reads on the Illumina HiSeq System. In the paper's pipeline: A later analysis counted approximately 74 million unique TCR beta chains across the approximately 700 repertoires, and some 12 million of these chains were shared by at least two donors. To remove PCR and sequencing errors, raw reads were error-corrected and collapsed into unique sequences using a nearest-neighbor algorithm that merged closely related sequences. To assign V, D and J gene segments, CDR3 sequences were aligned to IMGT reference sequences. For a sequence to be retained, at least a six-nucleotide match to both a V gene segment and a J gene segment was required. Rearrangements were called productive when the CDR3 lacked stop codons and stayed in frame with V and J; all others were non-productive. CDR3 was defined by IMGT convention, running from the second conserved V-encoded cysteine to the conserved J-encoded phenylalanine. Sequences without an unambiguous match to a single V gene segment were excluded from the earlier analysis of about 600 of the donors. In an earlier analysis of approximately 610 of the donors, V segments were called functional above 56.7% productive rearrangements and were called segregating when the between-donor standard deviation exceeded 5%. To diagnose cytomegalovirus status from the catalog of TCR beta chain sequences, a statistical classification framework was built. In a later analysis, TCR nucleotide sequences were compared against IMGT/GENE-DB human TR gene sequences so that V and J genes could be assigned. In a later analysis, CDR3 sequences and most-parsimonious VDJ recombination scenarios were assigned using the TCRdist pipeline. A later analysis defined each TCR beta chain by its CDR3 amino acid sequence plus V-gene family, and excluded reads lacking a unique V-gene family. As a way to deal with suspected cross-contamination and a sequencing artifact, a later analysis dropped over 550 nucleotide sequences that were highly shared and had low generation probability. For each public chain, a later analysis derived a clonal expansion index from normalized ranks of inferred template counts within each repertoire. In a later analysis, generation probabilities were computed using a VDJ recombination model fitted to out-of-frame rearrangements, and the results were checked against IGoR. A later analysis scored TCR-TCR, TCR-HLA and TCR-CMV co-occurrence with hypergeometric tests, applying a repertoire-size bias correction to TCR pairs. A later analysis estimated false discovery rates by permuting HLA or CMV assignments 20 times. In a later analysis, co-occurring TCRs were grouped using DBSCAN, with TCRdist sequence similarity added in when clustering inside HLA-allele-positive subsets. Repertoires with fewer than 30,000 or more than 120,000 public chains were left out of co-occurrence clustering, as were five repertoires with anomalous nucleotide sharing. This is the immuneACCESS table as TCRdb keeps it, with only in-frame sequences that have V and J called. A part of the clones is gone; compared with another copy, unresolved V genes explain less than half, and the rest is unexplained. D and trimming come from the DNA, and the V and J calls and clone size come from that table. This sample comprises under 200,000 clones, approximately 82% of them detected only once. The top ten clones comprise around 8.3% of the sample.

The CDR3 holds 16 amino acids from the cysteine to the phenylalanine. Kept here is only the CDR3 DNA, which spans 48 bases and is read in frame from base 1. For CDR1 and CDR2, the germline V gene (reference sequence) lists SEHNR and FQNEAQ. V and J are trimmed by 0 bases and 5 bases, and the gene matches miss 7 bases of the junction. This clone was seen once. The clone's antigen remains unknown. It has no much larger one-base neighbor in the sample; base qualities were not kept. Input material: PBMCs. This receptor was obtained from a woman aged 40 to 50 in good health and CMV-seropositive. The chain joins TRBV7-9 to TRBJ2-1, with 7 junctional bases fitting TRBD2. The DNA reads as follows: TGTGCCAGCAGCTTAGCGCTTGGACTAGATAACAATGAGCAGTTCTTC. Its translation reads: CASSLALGLDNNEQFF.